These 8 T cell receptor beta chains were all obtained from the same sample, sequenced in a study of Ad26.COV2.S vaccination and SARS-CoV-2 variants. This table comes from immunoSEQ multiplex PCR, and its TCRdb copy is limited to in-frame clones, with some not included. The table records about 480,000 clones, approximately 90% of them present only once. The sample's treatment: 15 to 20 received Ad26.COV2.S at low or high dose, single or two shots; 5 received placebo; per-sample allocation not given. Sample collection was performed on day 63 after the first vaccine or placebo injection. The source was peripheral blood, collected in a trial of Ad26.COV2.S vaccine versus placebo. The receptors were gathered from a person between 18 and 60 years old who received the Ad26.COV2.S COVID-19 vaccine or a placebo.

J is TRBJ2-3 and V is TRBV19; possible D gene TRBD1, 5 bases. V gave up 6 bases and J gave up 0 bases, with 10 bases separating them. The CDR3 runs 14 residues. The germline CDR1 and CDR2 sequences are LNHDA and SQIVND (reference sequence). In DNA, the CDR3 is TGTGCCAGTAGGGACATCCTTAGCACAGATACGCAGTATTTT. It is translated as CASRDILSTDTQYF.

The rearrangement links TRBV28 to TRBJ1-4; D remains unclear. This CDR3 has 15 residues. V was clipped by 4 bases and J by 2 bases, with 11 bases between them. In germline, CDR1 is MDHEN, CDR2 SYDVKM. The CDR3 loop reads CASSSGGRTNEKLFF. The CDR3 DNA follows: TGTGCCAGCAGTTCCGGTGGGAGGACTAATGAAAAACTGTTTTTT.

This clone was recorded only once. The chain combines TRBV7-2 with TRBJ2-1; TRBD2 might be the D (6 bases). Deletions cut 5 bases from V and 9 bases from J, with 23 bases between. Germline lookup yields CDR1 SGHTA and CDR2 FQGNSA. This CDR3 is built from 16 residues. CDR3 DNA: TGTGCCAGCAGCGAGCGGTGGGAGTTGGAGGGGAGTGAGCAGTTCTTC. It yields the protein CASSERWELEGSEQFF.

This clone was seen only a few times. V is TRBV6-5 and J is TRBJ1-5; 8 bases map to TRBD1. Germline V gene data show CDR1 as MNHEY and CDR2 as SVGAGI. CDR3 length equals 15 residues. The J segment lost 1 base and the V segment lost 8 bases, leaving 7 bases of the junction unmatched. CDR3 nucleotide sequence: TGTGCCAGCGGGACCGGGACAGGCAGCAATCAGCCCCAGCATTTT. Its protein is CASGTGTGSNQPQHF.

V usage is TRBV19 and J usage is TRBJ1-1; TRBD1 might be the D (5 bases). V gave up 7 bases and J gave up 0 bases, with 12 bases separating them. Germline CDR1 reads LNHDA; CDR2 reads SQIVND (reference sequence). The CDR3 contains 14 residues. For the CDR3, the DNA is TGTGCCAGTAAGGCTCGACAGCTGAACACTGAAGCTTTCTTT. Its translation: CASKARQLNTEAFF.

The chain joins TRBV7-9 to TRBJ2-7; D is undetermined. The length of the CDR3 is 12 residues. V shed 5 bases and J shed 2 bases, with 7 bases lying between them. CDR1 is SEHNR and CDR2 is FQNEAQ in the germline V gene (reference sequence). For the CDR3, the DNA is TGTGCCAGCAGCCAAATGACCTACGAGCAGTACTTC. The encoded protein is CASSQMTYEQYF.

The rearrangement uses TRBV18 and TRBJ2-2, with TRBD2 as a possible D gene (6 bases). V lost 2 bases, J lost 1 base, and 11 bases lay in between. The length of the CDR3 is 16 residues. Germline lookup yields CDR1 KGHSH and CDR2 LQKENI. The CDR3 protein is CASSPVRLENTGELFF. Here the CDR3 DNA reads TGTGCCAGCTCACCAGTGAGACTAGAGAACACCGGGGAGCTGTTTTTT.

V usage is TRBV6-5 and J usage is TRBJ2-1, with TRBD1 matching 9 bases. The germline V gene encodes CDR1 MNHEY and CDR2 SVGAGI. CDR3 length: 15 residues. The ends lost 6 bases at V and 3 bases at J; junction bases unmatched: 6. The CDR3 protein is CASRAGTGSYNEQFF. The DNA for the CDR3 is TGTGCCAGCAGGGCCGGGACAGGGAGCTACAATGAGCAGTTCTTC.